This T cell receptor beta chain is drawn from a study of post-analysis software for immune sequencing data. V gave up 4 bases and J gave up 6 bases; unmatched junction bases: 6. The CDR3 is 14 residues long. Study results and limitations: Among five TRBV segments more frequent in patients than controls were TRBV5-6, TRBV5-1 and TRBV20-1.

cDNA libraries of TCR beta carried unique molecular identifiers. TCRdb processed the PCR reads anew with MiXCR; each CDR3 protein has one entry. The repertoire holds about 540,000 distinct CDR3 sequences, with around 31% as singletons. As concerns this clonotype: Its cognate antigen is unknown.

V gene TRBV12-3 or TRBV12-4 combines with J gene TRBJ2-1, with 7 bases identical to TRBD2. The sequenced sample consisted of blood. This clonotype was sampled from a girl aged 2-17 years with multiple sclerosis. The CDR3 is CASSSTGTTNEQFF. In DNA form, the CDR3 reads TGTGCCAGCAGTTCCACCGGGACTACCAATGAGCAGTTCTTC.